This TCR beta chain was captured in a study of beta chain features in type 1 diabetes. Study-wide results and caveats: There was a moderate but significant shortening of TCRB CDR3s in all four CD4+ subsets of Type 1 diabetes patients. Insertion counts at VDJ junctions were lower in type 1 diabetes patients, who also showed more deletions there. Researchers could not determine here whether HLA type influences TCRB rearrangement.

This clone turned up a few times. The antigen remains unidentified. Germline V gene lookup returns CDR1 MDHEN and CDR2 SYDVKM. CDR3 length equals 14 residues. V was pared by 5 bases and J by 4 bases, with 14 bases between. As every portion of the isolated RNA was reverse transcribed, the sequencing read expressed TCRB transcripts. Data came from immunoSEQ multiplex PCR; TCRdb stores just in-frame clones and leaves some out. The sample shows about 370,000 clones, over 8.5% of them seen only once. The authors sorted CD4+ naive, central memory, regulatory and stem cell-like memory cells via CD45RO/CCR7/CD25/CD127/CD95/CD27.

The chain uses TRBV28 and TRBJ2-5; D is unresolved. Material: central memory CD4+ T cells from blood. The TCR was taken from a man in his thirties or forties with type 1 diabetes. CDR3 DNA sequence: TGTGCCAGCAGTCCCACAGCCCTCCGAGAGACCCAGTACTTC. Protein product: CASSPTALRETQYF.